A single sample is the source of the 17 T cell receptor beta chains below, sequenced in a study of OX40 agonist ivuxolimab in advanced cancers. Profiled with immunoSEQ multiplex PCR; TCRdb holds only in-frame clones, not every one. The table shows tens of thousands of clones, with 87% occurring only once. The specimen comprised CD4+ or CD8+ T cells sorted from blood, sampled in a trial of the OX40 agonist ivuxolimab. These receptors were taken from an adult with an advanced solid tumor such as melanoma, head and neck, liver or kidney cancer.

This chain's CDR3 is CASSQVKGSQPQHF. The DNA for the CDR3 is TGCGCCAGCAGCCAAGTGAAGGGGTCTCAGCCCCAGCATTTT. The chain recombines TRBV4-1 with TRBJ1-5; TRBD1 might be the D (5 bases). This CDR3 region has 14 residues. From germline, CDR1 is MGHRA and CDR2 YSYEKL. With 1 base removed from V and 6 bases from J, the gap between germline ends came to 10 bases.

The V and J genes are TRBV5-5 and TRBJ2-4; no clear D gene. Germline-derived CDR1 and CDR2 are SGHKS and YYEKEE (reference sequence). This CDR3 comprises 14 residues. Deletions cut 0 bases from V and 4 bases from J, with 8 bases between. CDR3 nucleotides: TGTGCCAGCAGCTTGGCGGGCGGAAAAAACATTCAGTACTTC. Translation gives CASSLAGGKNIQYF.

This clone appeared once. This chain connects TRBV2 to TRBJ2-1, with D possibly TRBD1 on 5 matching bases. CDR1 is SNHLY, CDR2 FYNNEI, per germline. V was cut by 8 bases and J by 3 bases, with 11 bases left in between. The CDR3 is 13 amino acids. The CDR3 bases are TGTGCCAGCCTGGACCAGGGCTACAATGAGCAGTTCTTC. The encoded protein is CASLDQGYNEQFF.

CDR3 DNA: TGTGCCAGCTCAGGCAGAGGAAACACCATATATTTT. It translates to CASSGRGNTIYF. The chain links TRBV18 to TRBJ1-3; no reliable D call. Trimming removed 5 bases at V and 4 bases at J, with 6 bases between. This CDR3 has 12 residues. Per the germline V gene, CDR1 is KGHSH and CDR2 is LQKENI.

The J gene is TRBJ2-5, the V gene TRBV14; 7 bases align to TRBD2. V lost 4 bases and J lost 0; bases outside the gene matches: 14. This CDR3 comprises 18 residues. Germline-derived CDR1 and CDR2 are SGHDN and FVKESK. CDR3 nucleotides: TGTGCCAGCAGCCCCCATCCCGGAAAGGGAGGGCACCAAGAGACCCAGTACTTC. Residues: CASSPHPGKGGHQETQYF.

The rearrangement uses TRBV14 and TRBJ1-2; weak D call: TRBD1 (5 bases). This CDR3 spans 14 amino acids. The V end was cut by 2 bases, the J end by 2 bases, with 9 bases between. The germline CDR1 and CDR2 sequences are SGHDN and FVKESK. DNA for the CDR3: TGTGCCAGCAGCCAATACGGGGGAAACTATGGCTACACCTTC. Translation gives CASSQYGGNYGYTF. Complete variable domain (other parts from reference TRBV14 and TRBJ1-2): EAGVTQFPSHSVIEKGQTVTLRCDPISGHDNLYWYRRVMGKEIKFLLHFVKESKQDESGMPNNRFLAERTGGTYSTLKVQPAELEDSGVYFCASSQYGGNYGYTFGSGTRLTVV.

The chain is built from TRBV14 and TRBJ2-2, with D possibly being TRBD1 or TRBD2 (5 bases each). Germline V gene lookup returns CDR1 SGHDN and CDR2 FVKESK. V lost 1 base and J 4 bases, leaving 10 bases between the germline ends. CDR3 length: 15 residues. DNA for the CDR3: TGTGCCAGCAGCCAAGTACGGGGCATCACCGGGGAGCTGTTTTTT. Residues: CASSQVRGITGELFF.

The chain is built from TRBV15 and TRBJ1-1, with D possibly being TRBD1 (5 bases). Germline CDR1 reads LNHNV; CDR2 reads YYDKDF (reference sequence). Trimming removed 0 bases at V and 3 bases at J, with 8 bases between. The CDR3 has 14 residues. CDR3: CATSRDRVDTEAFF. As DNA, the CDR3 is TGTGCCACCAGCAGAGACAGGGTGGACACTGAAGCTTTCTTT. The variable domain in full, with the rest retrieved from reference TRBV15 and TRBJ1-1, is DAMVIQNPRYQVTQFGKPVTLSCSQTLNHNVMYWYQQKSSQAPKLLFHYYDKDFNNEADTPDNFQSRRPNTSFCFLDIRSPGLGDTAMYLCATSRDRVDTEAFFGQGTRLTVV.

The V gene is TRBV6-6, the J gene TRBJ1-1; 7 bases line up with TRBD1. The CDR3 is 16 residues long. Germline V gene sequence: CDR1 MNHNY, CDR2 SVGAGI (reference sequence). V lost 7 bases, J lost 0 bases, and 11 bases stayed unmatched. CDR3 amino acids: CASTRGEASMNTEAFF. CDR3 in DNA: TGTGCCAGCACCAGGGGGGAGGCTTCGATGAACACTGAAGCTTTCTTT.

V gene TRBV19 combines with J gene TRBJ2-1; a possible D gene is TRBD2 (6 bases). This CDR3 spans 15 amino acids. The germline CDR1 and CDR2 sequences are LNHDA and SQIVND (reference sequence). V dropped 5 bases and J dropped 6 bases, with 17 bases sitting between them. The DNA of the CDR3 is TGTGCCAGTAGTCCGGAGGGCCTAACTACCAATGAGCAGTTCTTC. It is translated as CASSPEGLTTNEQFF.

The chain is built from TRBV10-3 and TRBJ2-7; D uncertain. The V and J ends lost 2 bases and 7 bases respectively, with 12 bases between them. Germline CDR1 and CDR2: ENHRY and SYGVKD. The CDR3 loop spans 13 amino acids. The CDR3 DNA follows: TGTGCCATCAGTGAGGCCGACAATGGGGAGCAGTACGTC. As protein: CAISEADNGEQYV.

The V and J genes are TRBV6-5 and TRBJ2-7; 10 bases match TRBD2. V shed 5 bases, J shed 4 bases, and the junction held 8 bases outside the gene matches. Germline V CDR1 and CDR2: MNHEY, SVGAGI. This CDR3 has 15 residues. CDR3 DNA: TGTGCCAGCAGTCCCGCACTAGCGGGACTTTACGAGCAGTACTTC. This gives the protein CASSPALAGLYEQYF.

The rearrangement links TRBV11-2 to TRBJ2-1; possibly TRBD2 for D (6 bases). This CDR3 comprises 15 residues. V dropped 5 bases and J dropped 6 bases, with 17 bases sitting between them. Germline-derived CDR1 and CDR2 are SGHAT and FQNNGV. CDR3 residues: CASSPGDSWRNEQFF. The CDR3, as DNA: TGTGCCAGCAGCCCGGGGGATAGTTGGCGCAATGAGCAGTTCTTC.

The chain recombines TRBV5-6 with TRBJ2-2; 9 bases line up with TRBD1. The germline V gene encodes CDR1 SGHDT and CDR2 YYEEEE. This CDR3 comprises 15 residues. The trim removed 4 bases at V and 7 bases at J, leaving 8 bases unmatched. CDR3 protein: CASSRDREGFGELFF. The CDR3 nucleotides read TGTGCCAGCAGCAGGGACAGGGAAGGATTCGGGGAGCTGTTTTTT.

This clone was detected once. The V call is TRBV6-5, the J call TRBJ1-1; D possibly corresponds to TRBD1 (5 bases). Germline CDR1 reads MNHEY; CDR2 reads SVGAGI. This CDR3 region has 12 residues. Trimming shortened V by 3 bases and J by 8 bases, and 10 bases separated the two germline ends. DNA of the CDR3: TGTGCCAGCAGTTATTTGCAGGGCGAAGCTTTCTTT. Its translation: CASSYLQGEAFF.

The chain recombines TRBV5-1 with TRBJ1-6, with TRBD1 identical over 9 bases. This CDR3 has 14 amino acids. Germline CDR1 is SGHRS and CDR2 is YFSETQ. Trimming cost V 1 base and J 11 bases; bases outside gene matches: 4. CDR3 nucleotides: TGCGCCAGCAGCTTGACGGGACAGGGCCCACCCCTCCACTTT. Translating gives CASSLTGQGPPLHF.

This chain connects TRBV7-2 to TRBJ2-7; maybe TRBD2 (5 bases). The CDR3 runs 14 residues. V was cut by 3 bases and J by 3 bases, with 12 bases left in between. CDR1 is SGHTA, CDR2 FQGNSA, per germline. The CDR3 DNA follows: TGTGCCAGCAGCTTGGGCAGCGGAAACTACGAGCAGTACTTC. Its translation is CASSLGSGNYEQYF.